The 23 T cell receptor beta chains presented below share a single source sample, sequenced in a study of blood T cell repertoires in COVID-19. Here immunoSEQ multiplex PCR was the method, and the copy in TCRdb shows in-frame clones only, minus some. Of 35,000 to 50,000 clones in the sample, 75% to 90% were seen once. Sequenced sample: peripheral blood. The receptors were sampled from a woman between 40 and 55 years old with acute or convalescent COVID-19.

V and J are TRBV28 and TRBJ2-7; TRBD2 matches 7 bases. Losses at the gene ends were 3 bases for V and 0 bases for J; bases not matched to a gene: 8. The CDR3 runs to 16 residues. Germline values: CDR1 MDHEN, CDR2 SYDVKM. In nucleotides, the CDR3 is TGTGCCAGCAGTTTTCTCAGCGGGAAGAGCTCCTACGAGCAGTACTTC. This codes for CASSFLSGKSSYEQYF.

The rearrangement uses TRBV19 and TRBJ1-2; TRBD1 might be the D (6 bases). The CDR3 contains 15 residues. Germline V gene lookup returns CDR1 LNHDA and CDR2 SQIVND (reference sequence). V lost 3 bases, J lost 4 bases, and 15 bases lay in between. Here the CDR3 DNA reads TGTGCCAGTAGTATGGGCCCGGGGGGGGCCTATGGCTACACCTTC. It is translated as CASSMGPGGAYGYTF.

Only one count was recorded for this clone. The chain has TRBV2 and TRBJ1-4; TRBD1 matches 8 bases. Trimming cost V 6 bases and J 5 bases; bases outside gene matches: 8. Per germline, CDR1 SNHLY and CDR2 FYNNEI. This CDR3 spans 15 amino acids. The CDR3 reads CASRNGQGQNEKLFF. The CDR3 DNA sequence: TGTGCCAGCAGAAACGGACAGGGACAAAATGAAAAACTGTTTTTT.

The rearrangement links TRBV7-9 to TRBJ1-5; no reliable D call. The CDR3 length is 13 residues. The germline V and J ends were trimmed by 3 bases and 6 bases, with 9 bases remaining between them. Looked up from germline, CDR1 is SEHNR and CDR2 is FQNEAQ (reference sequence). The CDR3, as DNA: TGTGCCAGCAGCTTGGGAGTGGGTCAGCCCCAGCATTTT. This codes for CASSLGVGQPQHF. Variable domain in full (rest from reference TRBV7-9 and TRBJ1-5): DTGVSQNPRHKITKRGQNVTFRCDPISEHNRLYWYRQTLGQGPEFLTYFQNEAQLEKSRLLSDRFSAERPKGSFSTLEIQRTEQGDSAMYLCASSLGVGQPQHFGDGTRLSIL.

A few counts support this clone. J is TRBJ2-3 and V is TRBV11-3; TRBD2 matches 9 bases. This CDR3 has 15 residues. Germline CDR1 SGHNT, CDR2 YENEEA. V lost 5 bases, J lost 5 bases, and 8 bases stayed unmatched. The CDR3 here is CASSPGLAWEDTQYF. The CDR3 DNA follows: TGTGCCAGCAGCCCGGGACTAGCTTGGGAAGATACGCAGTATTTT. The whole variable domain, filled in from reference TRBV11-3 and TRBJ2-3, reads EAGVVQSPRYKIIEKKQPVAFWCNPISGHNTLYWYLQNLGQGPELLIRYENEEAVDDSQLPKDRFSAERLKGVDSTLKIQPAELGDSAVYLCASSPGLAWEDTQYFGPGTRLTVL.

This clone was picked up a small number of times. The chain uses TRBV5-1 and TRBJ1-2, with 7 positions matching TRBD1. Trimming removed 0 bases from V and 7 bases from J; junction bases left unmatched: 9. Looked up from germline, CDR1 is SGHRS and CDR2 is YFSETQ. The CDR3 runs to 15 residues. CDR3: CASSLVGTELLGYTF. CDR3 nucleotide sequence: TGCGCCAGCAGCTTGGTGGGGACAGAACTCCTTGGCTACACCTTC.

This chain links TRBV9 with TRBJ1-3, with 7 bases identical to TRBD1. Germline V gene data show CDR1 as SGDLS and CDR2 as YYNGEE. V lost 4 bases to trimming and J lost 2 bases; unmatched junction nucleotides: 9. The CDR3 consists of 16 residues. The CDR3 DNA reads TGTGCCAGCAGCCCCGACAGTGGGACAGCTGGAAACACCATATATTTT. It is translated as CASSPDSGTAGNTIYF.

V usage is TRBV19 and J usage is TRBJ2-3; tentative D call: TRBD1 (5 bases). The CDR3 covers 15 residues. Germline CDR1 LNHDA, CDR2 SQIVND (reference sequence). V was pared by 1 base and J by 2 bases, with 10 bases between. DNA of the CDR3: TGTGCCAGTAGTATAGTGGCAGGACACACAGATACGCAGTATTTT. Its translation is CASSIVAGHTDTQYF.

The genes are TRBV27 and TRBJ1-2; perhaps TRBD1 as D (5 bases). CDR3 length equals 13 residues. Germline CDR1 reads MNHEY; CDR2 reads SMNVEV (reference sequence). V was trimmed by 3 bases and J by 7 bases, leaving 12 bases between them. CDR3 DNA sequence: TGTGCCAGCAGTTTTGCCAGGGCCTTTGGCTACACCTTC. Translation: CASSFARAFGYTF.

V usage is TRBV11-3 and J usage is TRBJ2-3; no firm D call. The V gene lost 5 bases and the J gene lost 0 bases, with 6 bases spanning the gap. The CDR3 loop spans 13 amino acids. Germline CDR1 reads SGHNT; CDR2 reads YENEEA. The CDR3 loop reads CASSLRSTDTQYF. For the CDR3, the DNA is TGTGCCAGCAGCCTACGGAGCACAGATACGCAGTATTTT.

CDR3 in DNA: TGCGCCAGCAGTTCGGGGGTAGCGGGTAGAAAGTTCTTC. Residues: CASSSGVAGRKFF. V gene TRBV23-1 combines with J gene TRBJ2-1; 7 nucleotides agree with TRBD2. TRBV23-1 is sorted into the ORF group, with uncertain function. This CDR3 contains 13 residues. V gave up 5 bases and J gave up 14 bases; unmatched junction bases: 12.

This chain joins TRBV3-1 (or the pseudogene TRBV3-2) and TRBJ1-1, with D perhaps matching TRBD1 (6 bases). The germline V gene encodes CDR1 LGHDT and CDR2 YNNKEL (reference sequence). The CDR3 length is 14 residues. V was clipped by 2 bases and J by 1 base, with 8 bases between them. Here the CDR3 DNA reads TGTGCCAGCAGCCAATCACAGGGGAACACTGAAGCTTTCTTT. Translation gives CASSQSQGNTEAFF.

This chain links TRBV9 with TRBJ2-1; D call uncertain. CDR1 is SGDLS and CDR2 is YYNGEE in the germline V gene. This CDR3 is 12 amino acids long. The V end lost 0 bases, the J end lost 7 bases, and 5 bases lay between the germline ends. CDR3 residues: CASSVGANEQFF. The CDR3 DNA reads TGTGCCAGCAGCGTAGGAGCAAATGAGCAGTTCTTC.

The V and J genes are TRBV19 and TRBJ2-7, with a weak D call TRBD2 (5 bases). This CDR3 is built from 15 residues. Trimming removed 2 bases at V and 0 bases at J, with 11 bases between. CDR1 and CDR2 from the germline V gene are LNHDA and SQIVND (reference sequence). The CDR3 is CASSISGSYSYEQYF. The CDR3 coding sequence is TGTGCCAGTAGTATATCGGGGAGCTACTCCTACGAGCAGTACTTC.

The chain is built from TRBV19 and TRBJ2-3, with D tentatively TRBD1 (6 bases). CDR1 is LNHDA and CDR2 is SQIVND in the germline V gene (reference sequence). The CDR3 contains 13 residues. V was cut by 5 bases and J by 4 bases, with 10 bases left in between. This CDR3 is CASSGTYADTQYF. Here the CDR3 DNA reads TGTGCCAGTAGTGGGACATACGCAGATACGCAGTATTTT.

V usage is TRBV19 and J usage is TRBJ1-5; a possible D gene is TRBD1 (5 bases). Trimming took 7 bases from V and 6 from J, leaving 16 bases between them. Germline assignment: CDR1 LNHDA and CDR2 SQIVND (reference sequence). The CDR3 has 14 residues. CDR3 region: CASIKSRGFQPQHF. CDR3 in DNA: TGTGCCAGTATAAAAAGTAGGGGTTTTCAGCCCCAGCATTTT.

The chain joins TRBV5-1 to TRBJ1-4; D remains ambiguous. The germline gives CDR1 SGHRS, CDR2 YFSETQ. The V end lost 3 bases, the J end lost 7 bases, and 10 bases lay between the germline ends. The CDR3 runs 13 residues. As DNA, the CDR3 is TGCGCCAGCAGCTACTCCCTCACTGAAAAACTGTTTTTT. Protein: CASSYSLTEKLFF.

This chain links TRBV9 with TRBJ2-5; D not resolved. CDR1 is SGDLS and CDR2 is YYNGEE in the germline V gene. The V end lost 0 bases, the J end lost 3 bases, and 9 bases lay between the germline ends. This CDR3 spans 14 amino acids. The CDR3: CASSVGIDKETQYF. The CDR3 bases are TGTGCCAGCAGCGTAGGGATTGACAAAGAGACCCAGTACTTC.

Remarks on this clone: At the DNA level, this CDR3 is encoded by other sequences in the same sample as well. J is TRBJ2-5 and V is TRBV19; 15 bases agree with TRBD2. The germline gives CDR1 LNHDA, CDR2 SQIVND (reference sequence). The CDR3 contains 15 residues. The ends lost 8 bases at V and 5 bases at J; junction bases unmatched: 6. CDR3 DNA sequence: TGTGCCAGTGGACTAGCGGGGGGGCCGGGGGAGACCCAGTACTTC. It is translated as CASGLAGGPGETQYF. Supplemented by reference TRBV19 and TRBJ2-5, the full variable domain reads DGGITQSPKYLFRKEGQNVTLSCEQNLNHDAMYWYRQDPGQGLRLIYYSQIVNDFQKGDIAEGYSVSREKKESFPLTVTSAQKNPTAFYLCASGLAGGPGETQYFGPGTRLLVL.

The V gene is TRBV19, the J gene TRBJ1-1, with TRBD1 identical over 8 bases. The J segment lost 5 bases and the V segment lost 9 bases, leaving 14 bases of the junction unmatched. In germline, CDR1 is LNHDA, CDR2 SQIVND (reference sequence). This CDR3 comprises 15 residues. CDR3 protein: CASSMERTGRTEAFF. In nucleotides, the CDR3 is TGTGCCAGCTCAATGGAAAGGACAGGGAGAACTGAAGCTTTCTTT.

V is TRBV10-3 and J is TRBJ1-1; D is undetermined. The length of the CDR3 is 15 residues. Germline V lookup: CDR1 ENHRY, CDR2 SYGVKD. Trimming stripped 0 bases from V and 4 bases from J, with 12 bases between. For the CDR3, the DNA is TGTGCCATCAGTGAGTCACCCTTTCGGGGCACTGAAGCTTTCTTT. Amino acids: CAISESPFRGTEAFF.

This chain uses TRBV5-6 with TRBJ2-6; D unclear. V lost 2 bases to trimming and J lost 1 base, with 10 bases between them. This CDR3 region has 16 residues. Germline values: CDR1 SGHDT, CDR2 YYEEEE. CDR3 in amino acids: CASSLRLLSGANVLTF. CDR3 sequence (DNA): TGTGCCAGCAGCTTACGGTTACTTTCTGGGGCCAACGTCCTGACTTTC.

J is TRBJ1-6 and V is TRBV27; D gene uncertain. The CDR3 totals 14 residues. Trimming left V 0 bases short and J 3 bases short, with 3 bases between. In germline, CDR1 is MNHEY, CDR2 SMNVEV (reference sequence). This chain's CDR3 is CASSLSYYNSPLHF. The CDR3, as DNA: TGTGCCAGCAGTTTATCGTACTATAATTCACCCCTCCACTTT.